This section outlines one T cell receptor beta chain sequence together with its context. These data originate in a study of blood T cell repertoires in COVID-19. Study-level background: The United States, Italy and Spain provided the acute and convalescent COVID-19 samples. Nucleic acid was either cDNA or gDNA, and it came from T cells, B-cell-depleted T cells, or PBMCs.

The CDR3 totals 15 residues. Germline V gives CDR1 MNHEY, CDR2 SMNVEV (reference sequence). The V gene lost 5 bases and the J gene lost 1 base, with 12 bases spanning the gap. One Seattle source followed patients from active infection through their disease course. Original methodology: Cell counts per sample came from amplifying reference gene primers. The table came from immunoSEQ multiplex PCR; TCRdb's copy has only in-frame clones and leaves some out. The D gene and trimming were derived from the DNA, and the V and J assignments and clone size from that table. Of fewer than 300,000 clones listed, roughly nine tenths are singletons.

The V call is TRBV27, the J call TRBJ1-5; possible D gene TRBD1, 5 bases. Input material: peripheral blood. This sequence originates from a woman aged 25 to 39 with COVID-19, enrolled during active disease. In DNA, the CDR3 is TGTGCCAGCAGTCTCGCTCAGGGCAGCAATCAGCCCCAGCATTTT. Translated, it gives CASSLAQGSNQPQHF.